The 30 T cell receptor beta chains presented below share a single source sample, sequenced in a study of radiotherapy plus CTLA-4 blockade in lung cancer. Sequencing used immunoSEQ multiplex PCR; TCRdb keeps in-frame clones, though not all of them. There are more than 90,000 clones in the sample; almost 90% occur only once, and 4.9% lies in the top ten. This specimen was peripheral blood, taken from a patient treated with radiotherapy plus ipilimumab. These receptors were obtained from a human donor with non-small cell lung cancer that progressed on radiotherapy plus ipilimumab.

This chain joins TRBV11-3 and TRBJ2-7; D may correspond to TRBD1 or TRBD2 (5 bases each). CDR1 and CDR2 (germline): SGHNT, YENEEA. Trimming left V 5 bases short and J 3 bases short, with 17 bases between. The CDR3 covers 15 residues. CDR3 sequence (DNA): TGTGCCAGCAGCCCACCCGAGGGCAGGGACTACGAGCAGTACTTC. It translates to CASSPPEGRDYEQYF. Complete variable domain (other parts from reference TRBV11-3 and TRBJ2-7): EAGVVQSPRYKIIEKKQPVAFWCNPISGHNTLYWYLQNLGQGPELLIRYENEEAVDDSQLPKDRFSAERLKGVDSTLKIQPAELGDSAVYLCASSPPEGRDYEQYFGPGTRLTVT.

J is TRBJ2-3 and V is TRBV7-3; 11 bases line up with TRBD2. With V trimmed by 5 bases and J by 1 base, 5 bases remained unmatched. Germline values: CDR1 SGHTA, CDR2 FQGTGA. The CDR3 contains 16 residues. The CDR3 region has the DNA TGTGCCAGCAGCCGACTAGCGGGGTTGCGCACAGATACGCAGTATTTT. Its translation: CASSRLAGLRTDTQYF. Together with reference TRBV7-3 and TRBJ2-3, the CDR3 gives the full variable domain: GAGVSQTPSNKVTEKGKYVELRCDPISGHTALYWYRQSLGQGPEFLIYFQGTGAADDSGLPNDRFFAVRPEGSVSTLKIQRTERGDSAVYLCASSRLAGLRTDTQYFGPGTRLTVL.

This clone was seen only a few times. The chain is built from TRBV2 and TRBJ2-7; 12 bases match TRBD1. Germline V lookup: CDR1 SNHLY, CDR2 FYNNEI. The CDR3 length is 17 residues. J gave up 2 bases and V 5 bases, and 10 bases lay outside the gene matches. CDR3 region: CASSSFTGTGGTYEQYF. Written as DNA, the CDR3 is TGTGCCAGCAGTTCATTTACCGGGACAGGGGGCACCTACGAGCAGTACTTC.

The chain links TRBV2 to TRBJ2-1; D not resolved. The CDR3 runs to 13 residues. CDR1 is SNHLY and CDR2 is FYNNEI in the germline V gene. V was clipped by 11 bases and J by 5 bases, with 16 bases between them. The chain's CDR3 is CAGKRVGNNEQFF. CDR3 sequence (DNA): TGTGCCGGAAAAAGGGTTGGCAACAATGAGCAGTTCTTC.

As concerns this clone: Its ends do not fully match the called genes, so a read error is possible. This sample also contains other DNA sequences that code for the same CDR3. The V and J genes are TRBV4-1 and TRBJ1-4; 7 bases align to TRBD1. The CDR3 loop spans 12 amino acids. Germline CDR1 and CDR2: MGHRA and YSYEKL. CDR3 sequence (DNA): TGCGCCAGCGGAGCCCTGGACAGGAAACTGTTCTTT. Amino acid sequence: CASGALDRKLFF.

The chain couples TRBV9 to TRBJ2-3; tentative D call: TRBD2 (5 bases). CDR1 SGDLS and CDR2 YYNGEE come from the germline V gene. The CDR3 has 11 amino acids. V was cut by 4 bases and J by 10 bases, with 10 bases left in between. The CDR3 nucleotides read TGTGCCAGCAGCTTCAGAGGGCCGCAGTATTTT. It codes for CASSFRGPQYF.

The count of this clone is one. The CDR3, as DNA: TGTGCCAGCAGCCAACTAGGTTCCGGAAATGAGCAGTTCTTC. Translating it yields CASSQLGSGNEQFF. The chain joins TRBV5-8 to TRBJ2-1, with D possibly TRBD2 on 5 matching bases. V lost 4 bases and J 7 bases, leaving 15 bases between the germline ends. Germline lookup yields CDR1 SGHTS and CDR2 YDEGEE. This CDR3 comprises 14 residues.

This chain uses TRBV7-9 with TRBJ1-1, with D perhaps TRBD1 (6 bases). Germline assignment: CDR1 SEHNR and CDR2 FQNEAQ (reference sequence). The CDR3 has 13 residues. V lost 11 bases and J 7 bases, leaving 20 bases between the germline ends. CDR3 loop: CAAAGGPTDEAFF. The CDR3 bases are TGTGCCGCGGCGGGGGGGCCGACAGATGAAGCTTTCTTT.

The V gene is TRBV7-8, the J gene TRBJ1-2, with 7 bases fitting TRBD1. J lost 2 bases, V lost 5 bases, and 8 bases had no gene match. Germline V gives CDR1 SGHVS, CDR2 FQNEAQ. The CDR3 consists of 15 residues. The chain's CDR3 is CASSGGSGQNYGYTF. The CDR3 DNA sequence: TGTGCCAGCAGCGGGGGCTCGGGACAGAACTATGGCTACACCTTC.

This chain links TRBV7-6 with TRBJ2-7, with TRBD2 matching 7 bases. J was trimmed by 3 bases and V by 0 bases; bases with no gene match: 5. Germline loops: CDR1 SGHVS, CDR2 FNYEAQ. The CDR3 spans 15 residues. CDR3 nucleotides: TGTGCCAGCAGCTTAGCGGCTAGCGGATTCTACGAGCAGTACTTC. As protein: CASSLAASGFYEQYF.

This clone was observed a single time. The chain employs TRBV11-3 and TRBJ2-3; no clear D. CDR1 and CDR2 (germline): SGHNT, YENEEA. Trimming left V 3 bases short and J 1 base short, with 5 bases between. CDR3 length: 13 residues. CDR3 loop: CASSFGGTDTQYF. In nucleotides, the CDR3 is TGTGCCAGCAGCTTCGGAGGCACAGATACGCAGTATTTT. Looking up the rest from reference TRBV11-3 and TRBJ2-3 gives the full variable domain: EAGVVQSPRYKIIEKKQPVAFWCNPISGHNTLYWYLQNLGQGPELLIRYENEEAVDDSQLPKDRFSAERLKGVDSTLKIQPAELGDSAVYLCASSFGGTDTQYFGPGTRLTVL.

This clone was observed once. DNA for the CDR3: TGTGCCAGCAGCGCTCCTGGATTAGGGGGGTCCTACAATGAGCAGTTCTTC. This sequence encodes CASSAPGLGGSYNEQFF. The chain employs TRBV9 and TRBJ2-1; D could derive from TRBD1 or TRBD2 (6 bases each). Trimming pared 3 bases from V and 1 base from J, leaving 17 bases between. CDR3 size: 17 residues. Germline V gene lookup returns CDR1 SGDLS and CDR2 YYNGEE.

V is TRBV27 and J is TRBJ2-6; D is undetermined. CDR3 size: 15 residues. CDR1 and CDR2 from the germline V gene are MNHEY and SMNVEV (reference sequence). The ends were cut back, 3 bases at V and 0 bases at J, with 6 bases in the middle. For the CDR3, the DNA is TGTGCCAGCAGTTTGTTCTTCTCTGGGGCCAACGTCCTGACTTTC. Residues: CASSLFFSGANVLTF.

The genes are TRBV19 and TRBJ2-1; D is undetermined. Germline CDR1 reads LNHDA; CDR2 reads SQIVND (reference sequence). The CDR3 runs to 15 residues. V was pared by 3 bases and J by 2 bases, with 11 bases between. CDR3 in DNA: TGTGCCAGTAGTATTCTCTGGGGTGCCTACAATGAGCAGTTCTTC. Its protein is CASSILWGAYNEQFF. The full variable domain, its missing parts supplied by reference TRBV19 and TRBJ2-1, is DGGITQSPKYLFRKEGQNVTLSCEQNLNHDAMYWYRQDPGQGLRLIYYSQIVNDFQKGDIAEGYSVSREKKESFPLTVTSAQKNPTAFYLCASSILWGAYNEQFFGPGTRLTVL.

The chain links TRBV5-1 to TRBJ1-4, with a weak D call TRBD1 (5 bases). The V gene lost 3 bases and the J gene lost 7 bases, with 16 bases spanning the gap. From germline, CDR1 is SGHRS and CDR2 YFSETQ. The CDR3 runs 15 residues. CDR3 nucleotides: TGCGCCAGCAGCTCTGGACACCTTGGGGGTGAAAAACTGTTTTTT. Translating gives CASSSGHLGGEKLFF.

This sequence joins TRBV6-1 and TRBJ1-5; D gene uncertain. CDR1 and CDR2 from the germline V gene are MNHNS and SASEGT. The CDR3 sequence is 14 residues long. V dropped 4 bases and J dropped 0 bases, with 7 bases sitting between them. The CDR3 nucleotides read TGTGCCAGCAGTGCTCAGGATAGCAATCAGCCCCAGCATTTT. This codes for CASSAQDSNQPQHF.

J is TRBJ2-6 and V is TRBV27; TRBD1 is a possible D gene (5 bases). Germline values: CDR1 MNHEY, CDR2 SMNVEV (reference sequence). Deletions cut 2 bases from V and 4 bases from J, with 9 bases between. The CDR3 has 15 residues. CDR3 residues: CASSLGAPGANVLTF. DNA for the CDR3: TGTGCCAGCAGTTTAGGGGCGCCCGGGGCCAACGTCCTGACTTTC.

This chain joins TRBV11-3 and TRBJ1-2, with 7 bases matching TRBD1. Germline CDR1 SGHNT, CDR2 YENEEA. J lost 8 bases, V lost 4 bases, and 10 bases had no gene match. The CDR3 loop spans 14 amino acids. The CDR3 spells CASSWGTALRGYTF. CDR3 DNA sequence: TGTGCCAGCAGCTGGGGGACAGCCCTGAGGGGCTACACCTTC.

In this sample, this clone turned up once. The rearrangement joins TRBV7-9 to TRBJ2-3; 7 bases line up with TRBD2. CDR3 length equals 15 residues. CDR1 is SEHNR and CDR2 is FQNEAQ in the germline V gene (reference sequence). Trimming cost V 5 bases and J 2 bases; bases outside gene matches: 7. CDR3 sequence: CASSRSGTTTDTQYF. CDR3 nucleotide sequence: TGTGCCAGCAGCCGGAGCGGGACCACCACAGATACGCAGTATTTT.

As regards this clone: This sample includes further DNA sequences coding for the same CDR3. The rearrangement uses TRBV4-2 and TRBJ2-2, with 9 nucleotides matching TRBD2. V dropped 3 bases and J dropped 3; count of bases not matched to a gene: 5. Looked up from germline, CDR1 is LGHNA and CDR2 is YNFKEQ. This CDR3 is built from 16 residues. The DNA of the CDR3 is TGTGCCAGCAGCCAGGAGACTAGCGGCTACACCGGGGAGCTGTTTTTT. It specifies CASSQETSGYTGELFF.

The chain couples TRBV7-9 to TRBJ2-7; 13 nucleotides align to TRBD2. The CDR3 is made up of 15 amino acids. Germline V lookup: CDR1 SEHNR, CDR2 FQNEAQ (reference sequence). With 5 bases clipped from V and 7 bases from J, the junction kept 8 bases outside the gene matches. The CDR3 sequence is CASSPRLGLAGEQYF. In DNA form, the CDR3 reads TGTGCCAGCAGCCCCCGGCTGGGACTAGCGGGAGAGCAGTACTTC.

The chain carries TRBV5-6 and TRBJ2-1; 11 bases are shared with TRBD1. Germline CDR1 and CDR2: SGHDT and YYEEEE. There are 16 residues in the CDR3. The ends lost 3 bases at V and 4 bases at J; junction bases unmatched: 6. CDR3 in amino acids: CASSSGTGGGYNEQFF. CDR3 bases: TGTGCCAGCAGCTCCGGGACAGGGGGAGGATACAATGAGCAGTTCTTC.

V usage is TRBV2 and J usage is TRBJ2-1; 14 nucleotides agree with TRBD2. Germline V lookup: CDR1 SNHLY, CDR2 FYNNEI. CDR3 length: 15 amino acids. The V segment lost 6 bases and the J segment 7 bases; nucleotides outside the gene matches: 5. The CDR3 DNA sequence: TGTGCCAGCAGCGTGGGACTAGCGGGAGTAAATGAGCAGTTCTTC. Residues: CASSVGLAGVNEQFF.

V gene TRBV27 combines with J gene TRBJ2-4; D tentatively fits TRBD1 or TRBD2 (5 bases each). The CDR3 consists of 16 residues. With 5 bases removed from V and 7 bases from J, the gap between germline ends came to 21 bases. The germline CDR1 and CDR2 sequences are MNHEY and SMNVEV (reference sequence). CDR3 protein: CASSVYPPTWGNIQYF. DNA for the CDR3: TGTGCCAGCAGTGTCTACCCCCCTACCTGGGGGAACATTCAGTACTTC.

The chain carries TRBV5-5 and TRBJ2-7, with TRBD1 as a possible D gene (6 bases). The V and J ends lost 6 bases and 2 bases respectively, with 18 bases between them. This CDR3 region has 15 residues. Germline V gene sequence: CDR1 SGHKS, CDR2 YYEKEE (reference sequence). CDR3 in DNA: TGTGCCAGCATCCTTATGGGGGCGTCAGCCTACGAGCAGTACTTC. Its translation is CASILMGASAYEQYF.

The rearrangement uses TRBV5-1 and TRBJ1-4; D is perhaps TRBD1 (5 bases). The CDR3 extends over 15 amino acids. Germline V lookup: CDR1 SGHRS, CDR2 YFSETQ. Trimming cost V 4 bases and J 5 bases, with 15 bases left between them. Written as DNA, the CDR3 is TGCGCCAGCAGCGGGGGACCAGGTCCCAATGAAAAACTGTTTTTT. Protein product: CASSGGPGPNEKLFF.

The chain employs TRBV29-1 and TRBJ1-3; D unclear. V lost 5 bases and J lost 3, with 8 bases in between. CDR3 length: 12 residues. Germline loops: CDR1 SQVTM, CDR2 ANQGSEA. In DNA, the CDR3 is TGCAGCGTTCGAGGACTTGGAAACACCATATATTTT. Translation: CSVRGLGNTIYF.

The chain has TRBV5-1 and TRBJ2-2; D gene ambiguous. The CDR3 is 13 residues long. CDR1 SGHRS and CDR2 YFSETQ come from the germline V gene. V lost 4 bases and J lost 5, with 9 bases in between. The CDR3 sequence is CASSIDPTGELFF. CDR3 bases: TGCGCCAGCAGCATCGACCCAACCGGGGAGCTGTTTTTT.

The chain combines TRBV10-3 with TRBJ1-5; TRBD1 might be the D (6 bases). Deletions cut 11 bases from V and 0 bases from J, with 17 bases between. Germline assignment: CDR1 ENHRY and CDR2 SYGVKD. The CDR3 length is 15 residues. The CDR3 coding sequence is TGTGCCTCAAGACAGGACCACGTTAGCAATCAGCCCCAGCATTTT. Translated: CASRQDHVSNQPQHF.

The rearrangement uses TRBV18 and TRBJ2-1, with D uncertain. CDR3 length: 16 residues. CDR1 is KGHSH and CDR2 is LQKENI in the germline V gene. Trimming pared 3 bases from V and 0 bases from J, leaving 12 bases between. CDR3 residues: CASSPPSSSSYNEQFF. The CDR3 coding sequence is TGTGCCAGCTCACCCCCCAGCAGTAGCTCCTACAATGAGCAGTTCTTC.